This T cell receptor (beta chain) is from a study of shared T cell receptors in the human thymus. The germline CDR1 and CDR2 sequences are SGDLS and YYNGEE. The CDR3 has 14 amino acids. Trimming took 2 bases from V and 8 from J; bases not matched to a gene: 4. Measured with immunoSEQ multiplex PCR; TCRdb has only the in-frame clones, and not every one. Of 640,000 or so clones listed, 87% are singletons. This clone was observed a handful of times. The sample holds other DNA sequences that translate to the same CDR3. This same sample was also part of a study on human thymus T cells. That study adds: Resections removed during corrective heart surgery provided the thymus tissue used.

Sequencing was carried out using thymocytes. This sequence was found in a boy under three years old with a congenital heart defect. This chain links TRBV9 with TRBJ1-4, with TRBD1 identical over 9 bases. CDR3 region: CASSVRDRDEKLFF. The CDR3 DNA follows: TGTGCCAGCAGCGTCCGGGACAGGGACGAAAAACTGTTTTTT.